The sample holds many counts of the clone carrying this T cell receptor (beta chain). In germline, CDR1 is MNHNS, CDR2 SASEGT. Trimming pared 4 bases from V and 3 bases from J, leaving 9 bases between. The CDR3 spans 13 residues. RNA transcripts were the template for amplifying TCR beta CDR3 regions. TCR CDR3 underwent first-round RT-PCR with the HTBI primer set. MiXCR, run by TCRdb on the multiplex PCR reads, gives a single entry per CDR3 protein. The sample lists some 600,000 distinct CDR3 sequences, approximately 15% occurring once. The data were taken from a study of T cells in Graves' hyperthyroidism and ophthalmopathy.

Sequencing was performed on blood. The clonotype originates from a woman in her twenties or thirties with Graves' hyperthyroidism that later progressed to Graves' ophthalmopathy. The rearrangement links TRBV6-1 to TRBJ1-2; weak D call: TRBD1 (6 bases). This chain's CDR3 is CASSVGQYYGYTF. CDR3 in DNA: TGTGCCAGCAGTGTCGGACAGTACTATGGCTACACCTTC.